This paragraph reports one TCR beta chain. Its antigen is undetermined. The sample comes from a study of CD8 T cells in ankylosing spondylitis. Findings of the study overall: In synovial fluid and blood from reactive arthritis, some motif variants were previously reported. Disease-linked clones bore a CD8+ phenotype and were relatively rare in peripheral blood. Disease-linked clones reportedly concentrated significantly in matched ankylosing spondylitis synovial fluid. Among TCR beta sequences, a motif of 7 to 9 highly homologous variants appeared characteristic of ankylosing spondylitis blood.

Trimming removed 0 bases at V and 4 bases at J, with 11 bases between. This CDR3 spans 15 amino acids. Germline V lookup: CDR1 LGHDT, CDR2 YNNKEL (reference sequence). Quantitative barcoded 5'-RACE was used to prepare TCR beta libraries. One entry per CDR3 protein, called by TCRdb with MiXCR from the 5' RACE reads. The top ten clones hold 19% of a sample with roughly 670,000 distinct CDR3 sequences, over 15% of them seen once. The gene calls are TRBV3-1 and TRBJ2-3; tentative D call: TRBD1 (6 bases). The sequence was obtained from a male donor with ankylosing spondylitis. The sequenced sample consisted of blood, either unsorted or a sorted T cell fraction (not recorded which). The CDR3 coding sequence is TGTGCCAGCAGCCAAGAGACCCCAGGGGCAGATACGCAGTATTTT. Protein sequence: CASSQETPGADTQYF.